The 15 T cell receptor beta chains in this list originate from one sample, sequenced in a study of cytomegalovirus exposure and HLA in healthy donors (dated by TCRdb to 2015 to 2018). Library preparation was by the immunoSEQ multiplex PCR assay. TCRdb provides this immuneACCESS table in a form limited to in-frame rearrangements. Some clones are lacking; in checked studies, under half of them reflect an unresolved V gene, and why the rest are absent is not known. This sample is represented by under 250,000 clones; around nine tenths of them were singletons. The ten top clones hold 1.5% to 2.5% of the sample. Sequencing was performed on PBMCs. These receptors all come from a woman aged 18-30 years in good health and CMV-seropositive.

The gene calls are TRBV7-9 and TRBJ2-7; 8 bases fit TRBD1. Trimming removed 4 bases from V and 0 bases from J; junction bases left unmatched: 5. The germline gives CDR1 SEHNR, CDR2 FQNEAQ (reference sequence). This CDR3 has 15 amino acids. CDR3 loop: CASSWRGQDSYEQYF. The CDR3 DNA is TGTGCCAGCAGCTGGCGGGGACAGGACTCCTACGAGCAGTACTTC.

This clone turned up a few times. The V and J genes are TRBV19 and TRBJ1-2, with 7 bases identical to TRBD1. The CDR3 consists of 17 residues. V shed 0 bases and J 4 bases; nucleotides not matched to a gene: 11. CDR1 is LNHDA and CDR2 is SQIVND in the germline V gene (reference sequence). The CDR3 bases are TGTGCCAGTAGTATAGACCGATTGACAGGGTTCTCCTATGGCTACACCTTC. Amino acids: CASSIDRLTGFSYGYTF.

The chain carries TRBV10-3 and TRBJ2-7, with a possible D match to TRBD1 (5 bases). The CDR3 spans 12 residues. The V end lost 7 bases, the J end lost 3 bases, and 10 bases lay between the germline ends. CDR1 and CDR2 from the germline V gene are ENHRY and SYGVKD. The CDR3 here is CAIKGDDYEQYF. The CDR3, as DNA: TGTGCCATCAAAGGGGATGACTACGAGCAGTACTTC.

The chain has TRBV7-9 and TRBJ2-6; 8 bases align to TRBD2. The germline CDR1 and CDR2 sequences are SEHNR and FQNEAQ (reference sequence). J was trimmed by 0 bases and V by 5 bases; bases with no gene match: 9. There are 18 residues in the CDR3. CDR3: CASSRGGQGFSGANVLTF. In DNA form, the CDR3 reads TGTGCCAGCAGCCGGGGGGGGCAGGGGTTCTCTGGGGCCAACGTCCTGACTTTC.

The chain couples TRBV27 to TRBJ2-3; 14 bases line up with TRBD2. The germline V gene encodes CDR1 MNHEY and CDR2 SMNVEV (reference sequence). The CDR3 covers 19 residues. After removal of 6 bases from V and 4 bases from J, the junction contained 15 bases not matched to a gene. CDR3 sequence: CASSRHLGLAGAGADTQYF. The CDR3 region has the DNA TGTGCCAGCAGCCGCCATTTGGGACTAGCGGGGGCGGGGGCAGATACGCAGTATTTT.

Here the CDR3 reads CASSLGAGGAVDTQYF. The CDR3 DNA sequence: TGTGCCAGCAGCTTAGGGGCAGGGGGCGCGGTAGATACGCAGTATTTT. V is TRBV11-2 and J is TRBJ2-3, with 8 bases lining up with TRBD1. This CDR3 is built from 16 residues. Germline values: CDR1 SGHAT, CDR2 FQNNGV. The V segment lost 1 base and the J segment 5 bases; nucleotides outside the gene matches: 8.

J is TRBJ1-5 and V is TRBV6-5; D possibly corresponds to TRBD1 (6 bases). Germline CDR1 is MNHEY and CDR2 is SVGAGI. V lost 4 bases and J 6 bases, leaving 16 bases between the germline ends. The length of the CDR3 is 15 residues. The CDR3 region has the DNA TGTGCCAGCAGTTTGGACCAGGGGTCCACTCAGCCCCAGCATTTT. This codes for CASSLDQGSTQPQHF.

The chain uses TRBV30 and TRBJ1-3; the D gene is possibly TRBD1 (5 bases). The germline V gene has CDR1 GTSNPN and CDR2 SVGIG (reference sequence). This CDR3 is 15 amino acids long. V was clipped by 0 bases and J by 4 bases, with 13 bases between them. CDR3 nucleotides: TGTGCCTGGAGTGTACCGACAGCATCAGGAAACACCATATATTTT. Translation: CAWSVPTASGNTIYF.

The chain recombines TRBV15 with TRBJ1-2; 7 bases are a match to TRBD1. Trimming at V came to 3 bases and at J to 6 bases, leaving 7 bases not matched to a gene. CDR1 and CDR2 (germline): LNHNV, YYDKDF (reference sequence). There are 14 residues in the CDR3. The CDR3 DNA follows: TGTGCCACCAGCAGTTTGACAGGGCCGGATGGCTACACCTTC. Protein sequence: CATSSLTGPDGYTF.

V gene TRBV29-1 combines with J gene TRBJ2-5; 7 positions agree with TRBD1. Germline assignment: CDR1 SQVTM and CDR2 ANQGSEA. The CDR3 is 14 amino acids. V dropped 7 bases and J dropped 3; count of bases not matched to a gene: 11. In nucleotides, the CDR3 is TGCAGCGCTTACACCTCAACAGGGGAAGAGACCCAGTACTTC. It yields the protein CSAYTSTGEETQYF.

The V call is TRBV27, the J call TRBJ2-3; D possibly corresponds to TRBD1 (6 bases). CDR3 size: 16 residues. The germline V gene encodes CDR1 MNHEY and CDR2 SMNVEV (reference sequence). Between the trimmed V and J ends, which lost 8 bases and 4 bases, there was a span of 22 bases. This chain's CDR3 is CASSQGDRRRADTQYF. The DNA of the CDR3 is TGTGCCAGCTCCCAAGGTGACAGGAGGCGAGCAGATACGCAGTATTTT.

To note about this clone: One end of the junction does not line up with germline, which may come from a read error. The gene calls are TRBV28 and TRBJ2-5; D may be TRBD2 (7 bases). CDR1 is MDHEN, CDR2 SYDVKM, per germline. CDR3 length equals 13 residues. The CDR3 here is CASSPSRGAPRDF. The CDR3 DNA sequence: TGTGCCAGCAGTCCAAGTCGGGGGGCTCCTCGAGACTTC.

The rearrangement joins TRBV14 to TRBJ1-5; no reliable D call. The germline gives CDR1 SGHDN, CDR2 FVKESK. This CDR3 is 13 amino acids long. The V gene lost 4 bases and the J gene lost 4 bases, with 8 bases spanning the gap. For the CDR3, the DNA is TGTGCCAGCAGCCTCACATTTAATCAGCCCCAGCATTTT. Amino acids: CASSLTFNQPQHF.

This clone was counted only a few times. The genes are TRBV9 and TRBJ1-2; D is possibly TRBD1 (6 bases). The CDR3 totals 15 residues. Germline CDR1 reads SGDLS; CDR2 reads YYNGEE. The V and J ends lost 2 bases and 4 bases respectively, with 15 bases between them. As DNA, the CDR3 is TGTGCCAGCAGCGTCGATGGGGGCTTGGGCTATGGCTACACCTTC. Protein sequence: CASSVDGGLGYGYTF.

The chain uses TRBV9 and TRBJ2-1, with TRBD2 matching over 8 bases. The CDR3 totals 12 residues. Germline-derived CDR1 and CDR2 are SGDLS and YYNGEE. J gave up 9 bases and V 3 bases, and 2 bases lay outside the gene matches. This CDR3 reads CASSAGTSEQFF. Written as DNA, the CDR3 is TGTGCCAGCAGCGCGGGGACTAGTGAGCAGTTCTTC.